This T cell receptor (beta chain) is from a study of blood T cell repertoires in COVID-19 (dated by TCRdb to about 2020). Looking at the study overall: Collaborator samples came from the United States, Italy and Spain and covered acute and convalescent phases of COVID-19. The prospective study material was composed of cDNA or gDNA derived from T cells, B-cell-depleted T cells, or PBMCs. Samples were obtained from the ongoing ImmuneRACE study (first 160 participants) and from approximately 1,200 subjects provided by 6 global collaborators. The repertoires were released in a freely available public database intended as a resource for research on the immune response to SARS-CoV-2. HLA class I and class II types, where available, came from metadata supplied by the sample provider rather than from assay-based typing. Deeply sampled blood TCRbeta repertoires from subjects exposed to, actively infected with, or recovered from COVID-19 were included in the dataset. Sample metadata almost always included a de-identified subject ID, COVID-19 status, age in years and sex. The paper's findings and limits, for the study overall: Clinical and demographic metadata were provided uncurated, with the amount varying by source and participant.

Regarding this clone: There is no known antigen for this receptor. One base away there is no much larger clone; base qualities are not given.

Trimming accounts for 5 bases at V and 10 bases at J, while the number of junction bases matched to no gene is 5. Counted from cysteine to phenylalanine, this CDR3 has 14 amino acids. The CDR3 DNA has 42 bases and is translated from base 1. The CDR1 and CDR2 encoded by the germline V gene (reference sequence) are PRHDT and FYEKMQ. The immunoSEQ Assay, a bias-controlled multiplex PCR, was used to amplify TCRbeta CDR3 regions from genomic DNA. The original pipeline was this. Within the assay, amplification of reference gene primers was used to estimate how many nucleated cells each sample contained. To quantify the absolute abundance of each unique TCRbeta CDR3 rearrangement, sequence reads were collapsed and filtered. For each sample, productive Simpson clonality was calculated as the square root of Simpson's diversity index over productive rearrangements. What TCRdb holds here is the immuneACCESS table cut down to in-frame rearrangements. Part of the clones is not present; checked against another copy, under half of the missing clones reflect an unresolved V gene, and the others are unexplained. That table furnishes V, J and clone size, whereas the DNA furnished D and trimming. For this sample the table gives more than 95,000 clones, of which 88% were detected only once. In total, the top ten clones hold about 1.5% of the sample.

The collaborating institutions used their own protocols to collect whole blood in K2EDTA tubes. For TCRbeta analysis, collaborators shipped samples in one of three forms: frozen whole blood, isolated PBMCs, or DNA extracted from either of those sample types. The clonotype originates from a human donor in a cohort sampled during active COVID-19. The sequenced sample consisted of peripheral blood. Recombination joined TRBV13 with TRBJ1-6, and TRBD1 aligns with 10 junction nucleotides. The nucleotide sequence reads TGTGCCAGCAGCCAAGACAGGGGGCGATCACCCCTCCACTTT. This yields the protein CASSQDRGRSPLHF.